These T cell receptor beta chains were read from a single sample in a study of shared clonotypes between healthy human individuals. Some clones are missing from TCRdb's copy, which holds only in-frame ones; the method was immunoSEQ multiplex PCR. The sample holds nearly 2 million clones; 85% to 95% are singletons and the top ten take 1% to 1.5%. The sequenced material came from naive CD8+ T cells sorted from blood. These receptors came from a man between 18 and 35 years old in good health. Both conserved end residues are part of each CDR3. The D gene is left open where the match is weak.

d_call	j_call	v_call	cdr3_aa
-	TRBJ2-7	TRBV5-1	CASSLAPTGSYEQYF
-	TRBJ2-7	TRBV30	CAWSPHGGGAVHEQYF
TRBD2	TRBJ2-1	TRBV9	CASSAQLAGNEQFF
TRBD2	TRBJ2-7	TRBV4-3	CASSQDPASGRLSYEQYF
TRBD2	TRBJ2-3	TRBV5-6	CASSLRGLAGEDTQYF
TRBD1	TRBJ1-5	TRBV27	CASSPLTGEINQPQHF
TRBD2	TRBJ2-7	TRBV9	CASSGGGPEQYF
TRBD2	TRBJ2-1	TRBV27	CASSLWGGSYNEQFF
-	TRBJ1-6	TRBV21-1	CASSKSRQAEDSPLHF
TRBD1	TRBJ1-2	TRBV29-1	CSVVRGTDYGYTF
TRBD2	TRBJ2-1	TRBV9	CASSVEGGSTNEQFF
-	TRBJ2-7	TRBV30	CAWSVLSPYEQYF
TRBD2	TRBJ2-7	TRBV28	CASSRTSGGTYEQYF
TRBD1	TRBJ1-5	TRBV7-9	CASSPTGGSNQPQHF
-	TRBJ1-2	TRBV19	CASSPRDTYVGYGYTF
-	TRBJ1-5	TRBV7-6	CASSLAQQLDNQPQHF
TRBD1	TRBJ1-2	TRBV27	CASSDRGLNGYTF
-	TRBJ2-6	TRBV30	CAWNPTGANVLTF
TRBD1	TRBJ2-5	TRBV27	CASSLGTGVMETQYF
TRBD1	TRBJ2-5	TRBV18	CASSPRDRWDPETQYF
-	TRBJ2-7	TRBV7-9	CASSFGSYEQYF